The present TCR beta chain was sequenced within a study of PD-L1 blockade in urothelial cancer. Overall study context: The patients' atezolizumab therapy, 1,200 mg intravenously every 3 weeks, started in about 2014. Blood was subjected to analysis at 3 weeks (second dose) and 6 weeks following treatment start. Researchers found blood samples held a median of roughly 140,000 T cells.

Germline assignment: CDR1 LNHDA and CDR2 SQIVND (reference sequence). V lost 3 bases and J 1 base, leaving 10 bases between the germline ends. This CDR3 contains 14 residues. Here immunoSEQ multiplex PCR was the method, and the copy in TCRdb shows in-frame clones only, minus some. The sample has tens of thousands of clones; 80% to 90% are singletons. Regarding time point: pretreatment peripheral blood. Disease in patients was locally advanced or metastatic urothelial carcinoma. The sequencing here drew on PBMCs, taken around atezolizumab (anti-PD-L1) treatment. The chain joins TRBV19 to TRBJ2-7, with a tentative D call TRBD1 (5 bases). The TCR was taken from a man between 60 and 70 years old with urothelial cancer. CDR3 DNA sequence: TGTGCCAGTAGTATGACAGTGCAATCCTACGAGCAGTACTTC. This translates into CASSMTVQSYEQYF.